This T cell receptor (beta chain) was documented in a study of a mutant IDH1 vaccine in newly diagnosed glioma. On the study more broadly: Most had both radiotherapy and temozolomide beforehand; others had only one.

As to this clone: No antigen is known for it.

This CDR3 contains 16 residues. V was trimmed by 2 bases and J by 7 bases, leaving 20 bases between them. Per the germline V gene, CDR1 is MNHNS and CDR2 is SASEGT. Produced via immunoSEQ multiplex PCR; TCRdb's table is partial and in-frame only. The sample consists of about 51,000 clones, around 80% of them appearing once. Noted time point: week 5, during vaccination. Vaccine doses each comprised 300 ug of mutant IDH1 20-mer peptide, with topical imiquimod. This receptor was obtained from a man between 50 and 59 years old with glioma. Source: PBMCs, taken from a glioma patient whose treatment included an IDH1 peptide vaccine. The chain recombines TRBV6-1 with TRBJ1-2; possibly TRBD1 for D (5 bases). The CDR3 loop is CASSENGAGQIGGYTF. The CDR3 nucleotides read TGTGCCAGCAGTGAAAACGGGGCAGGACAAATCGGTGGCTACACCTTC.